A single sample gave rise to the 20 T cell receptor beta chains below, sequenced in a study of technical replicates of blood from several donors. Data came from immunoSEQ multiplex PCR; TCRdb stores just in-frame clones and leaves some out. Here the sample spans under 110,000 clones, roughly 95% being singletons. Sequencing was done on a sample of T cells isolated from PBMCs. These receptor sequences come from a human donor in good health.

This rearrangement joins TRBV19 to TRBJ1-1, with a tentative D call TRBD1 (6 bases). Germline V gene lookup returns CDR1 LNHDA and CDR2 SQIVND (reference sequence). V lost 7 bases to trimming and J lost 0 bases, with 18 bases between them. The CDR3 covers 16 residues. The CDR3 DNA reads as TGTGCCAGTACCTGGACAGCCTCCCCCATGAACACTGAAGCTTTCTTT. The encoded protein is CASTWTASPMNTEAFF.

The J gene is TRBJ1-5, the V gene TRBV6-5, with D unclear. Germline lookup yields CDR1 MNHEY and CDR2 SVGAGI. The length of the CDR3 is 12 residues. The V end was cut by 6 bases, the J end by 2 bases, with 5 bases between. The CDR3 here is CASRAGNQPQHF. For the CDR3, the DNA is TGTGCCAGCAGGGCGGGCAATCAGCCCCAGCATTTT.

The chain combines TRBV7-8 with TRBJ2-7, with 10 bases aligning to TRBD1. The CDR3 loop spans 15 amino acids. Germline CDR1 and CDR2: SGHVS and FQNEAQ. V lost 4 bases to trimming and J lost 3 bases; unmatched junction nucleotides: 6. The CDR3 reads CASSSRGQGSYEQYF. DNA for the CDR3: TGTGCCAGCAGCTCCCGGGGACAGGGGAGCTACGAGCAGTACTTC. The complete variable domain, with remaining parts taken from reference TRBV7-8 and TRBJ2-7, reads GAGVSQSPRYKVAKRGQDVALRCDPISGHVSLFWYQQALGQGPEFLTYFQNEAQLDKSGLPSDRFFAERPEGSVSTLKIQRTQQEDSAVYLCASSSRGQGSYEQYFGPGTRLTVT.

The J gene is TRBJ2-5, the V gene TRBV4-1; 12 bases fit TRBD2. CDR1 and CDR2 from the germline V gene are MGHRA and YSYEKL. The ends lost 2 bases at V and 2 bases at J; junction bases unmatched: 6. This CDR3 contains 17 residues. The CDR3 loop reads CASSQYPGTSGQETQYF. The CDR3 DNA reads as TGCGCCAGCAGCCAATACCCCGGGACTAGCGGGCAAGAGACCCAGTACTTC.

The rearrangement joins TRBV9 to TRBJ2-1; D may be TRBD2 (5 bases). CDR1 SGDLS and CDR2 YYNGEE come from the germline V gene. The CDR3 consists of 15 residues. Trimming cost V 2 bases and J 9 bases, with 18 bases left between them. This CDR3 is CASSVSWLARGEQFF. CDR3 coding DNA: TGTGCCAGCAGCGTGTCTTGGCTAGCACGGGGTGAGCAGTTCTTC.

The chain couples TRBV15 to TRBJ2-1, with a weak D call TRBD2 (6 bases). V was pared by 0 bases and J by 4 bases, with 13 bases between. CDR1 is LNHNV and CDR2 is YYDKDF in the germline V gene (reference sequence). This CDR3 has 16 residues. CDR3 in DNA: TGTGCCACCAGCAGAGATGGGAAAGGGACTTACAATGAGCAGTTCTTC. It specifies CATSRDGKGTYNEQFF.

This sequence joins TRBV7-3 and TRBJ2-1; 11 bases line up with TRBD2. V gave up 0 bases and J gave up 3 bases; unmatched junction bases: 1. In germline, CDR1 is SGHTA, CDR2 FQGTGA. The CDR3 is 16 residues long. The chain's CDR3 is CASSLTGTSGYNEQFF. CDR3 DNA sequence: TGTGCCAGCAGCTTAACCGGGACTAGCGGCTACAATGAGCAGTTCTTC.

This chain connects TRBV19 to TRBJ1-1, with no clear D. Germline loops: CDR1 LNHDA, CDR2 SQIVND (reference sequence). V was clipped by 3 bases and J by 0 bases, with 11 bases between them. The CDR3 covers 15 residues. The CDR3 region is CASSIFGRMNTEAFF. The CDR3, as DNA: TGTGCCAGTAGTATCTTTGGCAGAATGAACACTGAAGCTTTCTTT.

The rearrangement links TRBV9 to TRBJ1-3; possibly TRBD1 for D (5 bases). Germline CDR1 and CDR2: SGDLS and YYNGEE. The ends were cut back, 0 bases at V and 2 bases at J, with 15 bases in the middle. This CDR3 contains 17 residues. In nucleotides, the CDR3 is TGTGCCAGCAGCGTAGCTAAGGGCAGGGCGGCTGGAAACACCATATATTTT. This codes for CASSVAKGRAAGNTIYF.

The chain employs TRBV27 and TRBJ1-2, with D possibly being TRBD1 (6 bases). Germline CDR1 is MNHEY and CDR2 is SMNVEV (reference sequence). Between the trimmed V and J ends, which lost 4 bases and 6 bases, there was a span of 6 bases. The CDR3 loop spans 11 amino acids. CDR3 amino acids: CASSSGDGYTF. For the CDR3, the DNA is TGTGCCAGCAGTTCAGGGGATGGCTACACCTTC.

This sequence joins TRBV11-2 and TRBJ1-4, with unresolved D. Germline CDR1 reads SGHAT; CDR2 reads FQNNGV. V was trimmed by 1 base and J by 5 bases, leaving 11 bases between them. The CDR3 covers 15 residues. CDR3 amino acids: CASSLAGVGNEKLFF. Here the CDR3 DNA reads TGTGCCAGCAGCTTAGCGGGAGTGGGAAATGAAAAACTGTTTTTT.

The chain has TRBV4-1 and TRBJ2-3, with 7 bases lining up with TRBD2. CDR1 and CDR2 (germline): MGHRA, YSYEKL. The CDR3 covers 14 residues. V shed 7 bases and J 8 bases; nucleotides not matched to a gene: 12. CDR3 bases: TGCGCCAGCACCCCAGCGGGACTTAAGACTACGCAGTATTTT. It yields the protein CASTPAGLKTTQYF.

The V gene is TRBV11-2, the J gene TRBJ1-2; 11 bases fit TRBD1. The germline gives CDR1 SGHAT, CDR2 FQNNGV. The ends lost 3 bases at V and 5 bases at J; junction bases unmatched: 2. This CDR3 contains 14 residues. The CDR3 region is CASSLGQGGYGYTF. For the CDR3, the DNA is TGTGCCAGCAGCTTGGGACAGGGGGGTTATGGCTACACCTTC.

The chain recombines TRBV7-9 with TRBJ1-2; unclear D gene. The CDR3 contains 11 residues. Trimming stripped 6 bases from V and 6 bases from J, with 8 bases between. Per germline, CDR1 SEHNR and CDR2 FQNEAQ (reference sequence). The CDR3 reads CASRHIDGYTF. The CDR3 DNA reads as TGTGCCAGCAGACATATCGATGGCTACACCTTC.

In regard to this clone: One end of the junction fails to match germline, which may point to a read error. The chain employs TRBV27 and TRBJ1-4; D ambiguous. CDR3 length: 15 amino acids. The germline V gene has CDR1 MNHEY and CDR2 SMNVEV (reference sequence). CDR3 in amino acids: CASSYNPGDLEKLLF. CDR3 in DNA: TGTGCCAGCAGTTATAATCCCGGGGATCTCGAAAAACTGCTTTTT.

CDR3 amino acids: CASSGSGQGEETQYF. In DNA form, the CDR3 reads TGTGCCAGTTCCGGGTCGGGACAAGGGGAGGAGACCCAGTACTTC. The V and J genes are TRBV19 and TRBJ2-5, with a possible D match to TRBD1 (6 bases). The CDR3 extends over 15 amino acids. V was trimmed by 8 bases and J by 5 bases, leaving 21 bases between them. CDR1 is LNHDA, CDR2 SQIVND, per germline (reference sequence).

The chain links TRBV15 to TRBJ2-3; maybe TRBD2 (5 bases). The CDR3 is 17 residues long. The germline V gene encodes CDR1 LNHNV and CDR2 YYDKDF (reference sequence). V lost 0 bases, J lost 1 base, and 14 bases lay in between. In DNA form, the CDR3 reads TGTGCCACCAGCAGAGATCGTGGACGGGGTCGCACAGATACGCAGTATTTT. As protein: CATSRDRGRGRTDTQYF.

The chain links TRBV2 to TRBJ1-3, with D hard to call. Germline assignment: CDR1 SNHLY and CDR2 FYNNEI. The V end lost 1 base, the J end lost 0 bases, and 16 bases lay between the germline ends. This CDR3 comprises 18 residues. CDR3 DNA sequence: TGTGCCAGCAGTGAAGGATTGAGGAGCGGATACTCTGGAAACACCATATATTTT. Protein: CASSEGLRSGYSGNTIYF.

CDR3 residues: CASTLGRQPNTGELFF. The CDR3, as DNA: TGCGCCAGTACCCTCGGGAGACAGCCTAACACCGGGGAGCTGTTTTTT. The chain recombines TRBV5-1 with TRBJ2-2; tentative D call: TRBD2 (6 bases). The V gene's germline CDR1 is SGHRS and CDR2 YFSETQ. V was shortened by 8 bases and J by 2 bases, with 19 bases between the two germline ends. This CDR3 spans 16 amino acids.

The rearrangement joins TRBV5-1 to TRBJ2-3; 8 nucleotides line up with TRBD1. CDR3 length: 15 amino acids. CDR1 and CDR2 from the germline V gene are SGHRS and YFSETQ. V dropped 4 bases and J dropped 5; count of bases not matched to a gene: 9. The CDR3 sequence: CASSRGQGGIDTQYF. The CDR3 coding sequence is TGCGCCAGCAGCAGAGGACAGGGTGGGATAGATACGCAGTATTTT.